A selection of T cell receptor beta chains follows, all from one sample in a study of post-analysis software for immune sequencing data. TCRdb passed the PCR reads through MiXCR, listing each CDR3 protein once. The repertoire has 350,000 to 500,000 distinct CDR3 sequences, 39% of them found once; the top ten carry approximately 7.7%. The sequenced sample was blood. These receptors were obtained from a girl between 2 and 10 years old with multiple sclerosis. Each CDR3 is given with its conserved first and last residue. Each record gives: V gene, clone size, J gene, D gene, CDR3 DNA, CDR3 protein. D genes are given only for firm matches. Clone sizes are given selectively: once, few, many, or a class where the clone is expanded.

TRBV5-1	.	TRBJ2-5	.	TGCGCCAGCAGCTTTACTGATTATCAAGAGACCCAGTACTTC	CASSFTDYQETQYF
TRBV6-2/TRBV6-3	.	TRBJ2-7	TRBD1	TGTGCCAGCAGTTACTCCCGGGACAGTCCCTACGAGCAGTACTTC	CASSYSRDSPYEQYF
TRBV14	.	TRBJ1-2	.	TGTGCCAGCAGCCCCGTGCTTGGGGACCCCTATGGCTACACCTTC	CASSPVLGDPYGYTF
TRBV14	.	TRBJ2-7	.	TGTGCCAGCAGCCCCCAGACTAACTACGAGCAGTACTTC	CASSPQTNYEQYF
TRBV29-1	few	TRBJ2-7	TRBD1	TGCAGCGTGAGGACAGGGATTAGCTCCTACGAGCAGTACTTC	CSVRTGISSYEQYF
TRBV6-1	.	TRBJ1-6	.	TGTGCCAGCAGTGAAGTGCCCTTAGAAAGCCACTTT	CASSEVPLESHF
TRBV10-3	few	TRBJ2-5	.	TGTGCCATCAGTGACGGGGGAGGATTGATGGAGACCCAGTACTTC	CAISDGGGLMETQYF
TRBV12-3/TRBV12-4	.	TRBJ2-4	TRBD1	TGTGCCAGCAGTTTAGTCACAGGGGGCGCTTCCAAAAACATTCAGTACTTC	CASSLVTGGASKNIQYF
TRBV27	.	TRBJ2-1	.	TGTGCCAGCAGTTTCCGGACCTCGAATGAGCAGTTCTTC	CASSFRTSNEQFF
TRBV20-1	.	TRBJ2-5	TRBD2	TGCAGTTATCGGGGGGTAGAGACCCAGTACTTC	CSYRGVETQYF
TRBV7-2	.	TRBJ2-1	.	TGTGCCAGCAGCTTAGGGGACTTCTCCTACAATGAGCAGTTCTTC	CASSLGDFSYNEQFF